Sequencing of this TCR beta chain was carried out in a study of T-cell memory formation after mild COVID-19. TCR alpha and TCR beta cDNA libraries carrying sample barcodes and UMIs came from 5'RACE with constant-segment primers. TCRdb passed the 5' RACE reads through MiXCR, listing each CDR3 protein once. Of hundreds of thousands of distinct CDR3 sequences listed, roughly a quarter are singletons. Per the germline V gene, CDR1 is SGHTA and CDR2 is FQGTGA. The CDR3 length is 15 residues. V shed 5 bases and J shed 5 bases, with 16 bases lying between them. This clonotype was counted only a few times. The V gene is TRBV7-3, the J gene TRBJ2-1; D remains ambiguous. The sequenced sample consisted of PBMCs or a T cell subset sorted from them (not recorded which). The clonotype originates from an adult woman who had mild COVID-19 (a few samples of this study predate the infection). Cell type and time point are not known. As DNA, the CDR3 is TGTGCCAGCAGCCCAAACGGGCAGGCCCACAATGAGCAGTTCTTC. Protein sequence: CASSPNGQAHNEQFF. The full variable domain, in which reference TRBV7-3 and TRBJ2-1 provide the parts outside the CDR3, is GAGVSQTPSNKVTEKGKYVELRCDPISGHTALYWYRQSLGQGPEFLIYFQGTGAADDSGLPNDRFFAVRPEGSVSTLKIQRTERGDSAVYLCASSPNGQAHNEQFFGPGTRLTVL.